These 4 T cell receptor beta chains were all obtained from the same sample, sequenced in a study of cytomegalovirus exposure and HLA in healthy donors. PCR employed 60 Vbeta and 13 Jbeta primers. Produced via immunoSEQ multiplex PCR; TCRdb's table is partial and in-frame only. The sample shows 200,000 or so clones, 79% of them seen only once. Sequenced: PBMCs. These receptors were obtained from a male donor in good health and CMV-seropositive.

The rearrangement links TRBV19 to TRBJ1-1; unclear D gene. The CDR3 runs to 14 residues. From germline, CDR1 is LNHDA and CDR2 SQIVND (reference sequence). The V end lost 5 bases, the J end lost 0 bases, and 10 bases lay between the germline ends. CDR3 nucleotide sequence: TGTGCCAGTAGTTTAAACGGGGTGAACACTGAAGCTTTCTTT. Translating it yields CASSLNGVNTEAFF.

V is TRBV9 and J is TRBJ1-6; 8 positions agree with TRBD1. In germline, CDR1 is SGDLS, CDR2 YYNGEE. The V gene end was trimmed by 3 bases and the J gene end by 6 bases; junction bases not matched to a gene: 5. This CDR3 region has 15 residues. CDR3 region: CASSATGGSNSPLHF. CDR3 nucleotide sequence: TGTGCCAGCAGCGCAACAGGGGGAAGTAATTCACCCCTCCACTTT. Complete variable domain (other parts from reference TRBV9 and TRBJ1-6): DSGVTQTPKHLITATGQRVTLRCSPRSGDLSVYWYQQSLDQGLQFLIQYYNGEERAKGNILERFSAQQFPDLHSELNLSSLELGDSALYFCASSATGGSNSPLHFGNGTRLTVT.

The J gene is TRBJ2-5, the V gene TRBV4-1, with 7 bases identical to TRBD1. V lost 1 base and J lost 5; bases outside the gene matches: 7. The germline CDR1 and CDR2 sequences are MGHRA and YSYEKL. The CDR3 runs 15 residues. CDR3 coding DNA: TGCGCCAGCAGCCAAGGCCTCACAGGGGCGGAGACCCAGTACTTC. Protein product: CASSQGLTGAETQYF.

The chain uses TRBV6-6 and TRBJ2-2, with 9 bases matching TRBD1. The CDR3 contains 16 residues. Germline V gene sequence: CDR1 MNHNY, CDR2 SVGAGI (reference sequence). V lost 7 bases and J lost 4; bases outside the gene matches: 10. CDR3 loop: CASNPRTGVGTGELFF. The CDR3 DNA reads as TGTGCCAGCAACCCAAGGACAGGGGTCGGCACCGGGGAGCTGTTTTTT.